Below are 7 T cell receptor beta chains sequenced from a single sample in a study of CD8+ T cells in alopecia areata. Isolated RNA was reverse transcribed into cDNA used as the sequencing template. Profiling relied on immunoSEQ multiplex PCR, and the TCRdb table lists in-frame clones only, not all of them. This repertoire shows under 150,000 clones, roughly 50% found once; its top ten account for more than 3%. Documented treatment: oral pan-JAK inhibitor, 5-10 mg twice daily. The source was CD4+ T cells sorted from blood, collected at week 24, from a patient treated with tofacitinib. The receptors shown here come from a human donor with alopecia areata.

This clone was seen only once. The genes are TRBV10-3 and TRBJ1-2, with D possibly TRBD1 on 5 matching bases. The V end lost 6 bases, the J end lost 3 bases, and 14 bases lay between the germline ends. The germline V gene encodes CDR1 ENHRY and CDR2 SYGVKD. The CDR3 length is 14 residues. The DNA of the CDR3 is TGTGCCATCAGAGGGACCGAGAGTGACTATGGCTACACCTTC. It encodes CAIRGTESDYGYTF.

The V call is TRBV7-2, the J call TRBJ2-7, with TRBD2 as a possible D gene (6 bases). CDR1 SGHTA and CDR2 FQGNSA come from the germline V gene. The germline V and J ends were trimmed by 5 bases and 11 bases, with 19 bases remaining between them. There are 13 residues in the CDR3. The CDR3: CASSATEGRSEYF. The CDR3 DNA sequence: TGTGCCAGCAGCGCGACGGAGGGACGGTCAGAGTACTTC.

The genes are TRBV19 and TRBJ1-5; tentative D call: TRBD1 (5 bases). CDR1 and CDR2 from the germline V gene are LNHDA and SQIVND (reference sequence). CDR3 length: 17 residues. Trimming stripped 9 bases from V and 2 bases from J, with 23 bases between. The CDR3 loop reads CASTPLGRVVGNQPQHF. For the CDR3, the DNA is TGTGCCAGCACTCCTTTGGGCAGGGTGGTCGGCAATCAGCCCCAGCATTTT.

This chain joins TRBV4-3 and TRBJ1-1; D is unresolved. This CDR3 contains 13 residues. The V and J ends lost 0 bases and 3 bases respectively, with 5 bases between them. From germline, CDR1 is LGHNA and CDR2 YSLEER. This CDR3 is CASSQDPHTEAFF. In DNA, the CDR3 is TGCGCCAGCAGCCAAGATCCTCACACTGAAGCTTTCTTT.

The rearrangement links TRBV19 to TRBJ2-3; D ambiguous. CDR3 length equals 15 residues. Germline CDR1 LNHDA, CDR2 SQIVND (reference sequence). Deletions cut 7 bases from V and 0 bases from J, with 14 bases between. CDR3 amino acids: CASNLGNGSTDTQYF. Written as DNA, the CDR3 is TGTGCCAGTAATCTAGGGAATGGAAGCACAGATACGCAGTATTTT.

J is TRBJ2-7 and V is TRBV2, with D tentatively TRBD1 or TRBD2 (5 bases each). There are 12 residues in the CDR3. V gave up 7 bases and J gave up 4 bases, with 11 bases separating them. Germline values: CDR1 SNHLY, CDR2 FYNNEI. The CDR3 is CASNGGRYEQYF. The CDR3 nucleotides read TGTGCCAGCAATGGGGGACGATACGAGCAGTACTTC.

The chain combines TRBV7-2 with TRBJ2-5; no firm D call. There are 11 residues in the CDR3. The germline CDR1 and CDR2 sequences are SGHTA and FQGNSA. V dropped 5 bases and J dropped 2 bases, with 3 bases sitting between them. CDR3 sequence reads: CASSRQETQYF. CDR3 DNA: TGTGCCAGCAGCCGACAAGAGACCCAGTACTTC.